This T cell receptor beta chain was documented in a study of shared clonotypes between healthy human individuals. Findings and caveats of the study: Sampling involved blood alone; tissue repertoires likely differ.

Libraries were prepared by immunoSEQ multiplex PCR; TCRdb keeps only in-frame clonotypes and omits some of them. The sample contains hundreds of thousands of clones, roughly 95% of which appear only once. The CDR3 spans 13 residues. CDR1 is SGHDN, CDR2 FVKESK, per germline. The ends were cut back, 8 bases at V and 1 base at J, with 8 bases in the middle. Worth noting for this clone: Its antigen is currently unknown.

CD8 cells regarded as naive lacked CD45RO, were positively chosen for CCR7, and omitted terminally differentiated effector memory CD45RA+ cells. The chain couples TRBV14 to TRBJ2-2, with D maybe TRBD1 (5 bases). This TCR was recovered from a woman aged 30 to 39 in good health. The sequencing input was naive CD8+ T cells sorted from blood. The chain's CDR3 is CASGHLNTGELFF. The CDR3 bases are TGTGCCAGCGGACATTTGAACACCGGGGAGCTGTTTTTT.